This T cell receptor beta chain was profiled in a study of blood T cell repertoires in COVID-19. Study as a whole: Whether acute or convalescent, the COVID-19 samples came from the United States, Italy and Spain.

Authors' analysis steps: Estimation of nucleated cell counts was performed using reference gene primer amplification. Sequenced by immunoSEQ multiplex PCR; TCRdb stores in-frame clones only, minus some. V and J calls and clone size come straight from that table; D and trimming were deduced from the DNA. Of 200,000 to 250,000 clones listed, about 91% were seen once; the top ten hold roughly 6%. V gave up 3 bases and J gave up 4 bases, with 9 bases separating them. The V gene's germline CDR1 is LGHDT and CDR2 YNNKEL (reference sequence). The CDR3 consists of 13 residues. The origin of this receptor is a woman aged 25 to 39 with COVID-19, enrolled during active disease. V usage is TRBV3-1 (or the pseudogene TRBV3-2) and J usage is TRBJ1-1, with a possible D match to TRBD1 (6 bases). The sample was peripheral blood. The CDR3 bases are TGTGCCAGCAGCCAGGGGGCGATCACTGAAGCTTTCTTT. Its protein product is CASSQGAITEAFF.